One TCR beta chain is described in this entry. This specimen belongs to a study of blood T cell repertoires in COVID-19. As originally analysed: Estimates of nucleated cell counts were drawn from the amplification of reference gene primers. Generated by immunoSEQ multiplex PCR, the TCRdb table keeps only in-frame clones and is missing some. That table furnishes V, J and clone size, whereas the DNA furnished D and trimming. The profile covers about 180,000 clones, with 80% to 90% appearing a single time and about 8.6% taken by the ten largest. CDR3 length equals 14 residues. CDR1 and CDR2 (germline): MDHEN, SYDVKM. The V and J ends lost 5 bases and 4 bases respectively, with 14 bases between them.

Sequencing was carried out using peripheral blood. This clonotype was obtained from a man in his fifties with active or convalescent COVID-19. The rearrangement links TRBV28 to TRBJ1-2, with D unclear. The CDR3 nucleotides read TGTGCCAGCAGTGCCAATAAAGGAGGCTATGGCTACACCTTC. This encodes CASSANKGGYGYTF.